This record covers a single T cell receptor beta chain. Researchers ran the PCR with 60 Vbeta and 13 Jbeta primers. The method was immunoSEQ multiplex PCR; TCRdb's version includes in-frame clones alone and lacks a portion of them. The data contain tens of thousands of clones, approximately 80% of them singletons. This specimen belongs to a study of cytomegalovirus exposure and HLA in healthy donors. V lost 4 bases to trimming and J lost 0 bases; unmatched junction nucleotides: 4. The CDR3 spans 16 residues. CDR1 and CDR2 (germline): SGHDT, YYEEEE. Material: PBMCs. The V gene is TRBV5-6, the J gene TRBJ1-1; 12 nucleotides match TRBD1. The sequence came from a man aged 40-49 years in good health and CMV-seronegative. CDR3 nucleotide sequence: TGTGCCAGCAGCCTCCGGGACAGGGGGCTGAACACTGAAGCTTTCTTT. It translates to CASSLRDRGLNTEAFF.